The rows below give T cell receptor beta chains drawn from one sample of a study of tumor-infiltrating lymphocytes in primary liver carcinoma. TCRdb called the multiplex PCR reads again in MiXCR, with one record for every CDR3 protein. The sample lists 250,000 to 400,000 distinct CDR3 sequences; over 55% were seen once. What was sequenced was peripheral blood. These receptors all come from a man aged 35 to 55 with primary liver carcinoma and hepatitis B virus infection. CDR3s include the opening cysteine and the closing phenylalanine or tryptophan. A D gene is named only where the DNA matches it firmly. Clone sizes are given selectively: once, few, many, or a class where the clone is expanded.

d_call j_call cdr3_length v_call clone_size cdr3_nt cdr3_aa
- TRBJ2-7 15 TRBV10-3 many TGTGCCATCGGGAGCCGGGCCCCCTCCTCCTCCGAGCAGTACTTC CAIGSRAPSSSEQYF
- TRBJ1-1 15 TRBV12-3/TRBV12-4 - TGTGCCAGCACCCCTGGGAGAAACATGATCACTGAAGCTTTCTTT CASTPGRNMITEAFF
- TRBJ2-3 14 TRBV7-2 once TGTGCCAGCAGCTTATACACCCGCACAGATACGCGGTATTTT CASSLYTRTDTRYF
TRBD1 TRBJ1-2 12 TRBV6-2/TRBV6-3 many TGTGCCACCTCACAGGGGCGCATTGGCTACACCTTC CATSQGRIGYTF
- TRBJ2-7 14 TRBV5-1 - TGCGCCAGCAGCACCGGGACAACCATCCACGAGCAGTACTTC CASSTGTTIHEQYF
- TRBJ1-1 11 TRBV29-1 - TGTAGCGTATCCACGAAGAGTGGGGCTTTCTTC CSVSTKSGAFF
- TRBJ2-1 11 TRBV7-9 - TGTGCCAGCAGCTTAGACCATAAGCAGTTCTTC CASSLDHKQFF
- TRBJ2-7 13 TRBV7-9 few TGTGCCAGCAGCTTTGGCCCCCCCTACGAGCAGTACTTC CASSFGPPYEQYF
- TRBJ2-5 14 TRBV11-1 - TGTGCCAGCAGCTTTAACCGGGGGCATGAGACCCAGTACTTC CASSFNRGHETQYF
- TRBJ2-5 14 TRBV5-1 - TGCGCCAGCAGCTCCTGGACAGTCCAAGAGACCCAGTACTTC CASSSWTVQETQYF
TRBD1 TRBJ1-6 14 TRBV11-1 - TGTGCCAGCAGCGGGGACAGGGTAAATTCACCCTTCCACTTT CASSGDRVNSPFHF
TRBD1 TRBJ2-2 17 TRBV29-1 many TGCAGCGTTAAAGGTACCCCGGGACAGGTGAACACCGGGGAGCTGTTTTTT CSVKGTPGQVNTGELFF
- TRBJ2-1 14 TRBV4-2 - TGTGCCAGCAGCTCAGACACTGCCCACAATGAGCGGTTCTTC CASSSDTAHNERFF
- TRBJ2-4 15 TRBV4-2 many TGTGCCAGCAGCCAAGGAACGGCGGAAGGAAACATTCAGTACTTC CASSQGTAEGNIQYF
TRBD2 TRBJ2-2 16 TRBV6-2/TRBV6-3 - TGTGCCAGCAGTTCAACTAGCGGGAGTGTCACCGGGGAGCTGTTTTTT CASSSTSGSVTGELFF
- TRBJ1-1 14 TRBV20-1 - TGCAGTGCTAGAAGGGTCGGAGGGAACACTGAAGCTTTCTTT CSARRVGGNTEAFF
- TRBJ2-1 12 TRBV11-3 - TGTGCCAGCAGCTCCACTATAGGCGAGCAGCTATTC CASSSTIGEQLF
- TRBJ1-5 15 TRBV2 once TGTGCCAGCAGCCGAAACAGTGGGGCAGAGGGGCCCCAGCATTTT CASSRNSGAEGPQHF
TRBD1 TRBJ1-2 14 TRBV4-2 many TGTGCCAGCAGCGCTCCACAGGGGAACTATGGCTACACCTTC CASSAPQGNYGYTF
- TRBJ2-7 13 TRBV6-1 - TGTGCCATCAAGGGGGGGCCCGTCTACGAGCAGTACTTC CAIKGGPVYEQYF
TRBD2 TRBJ2-1 15 TRBV29-1 - TGCTGCGTTGATCCGCTAGCGGGGGGGTACGATGAGCAGTTCTTC CCVDPLAGGYDEQFF
- TRBJ2-4 14 TRBV4-1 many TGCGCCAGCAGCCAAGAGGGAAGGACGGGCATTCAGTACTTC CASSQEGRTGIQYF
TRBD2 TRBJ2-1 17 TRBV11-1 - TGTACCAGCAGCCCAGGGACTAGCGGGACCCCAATCGACGAGCAGTTCTTC CTSSPGTSGTPIDEQFF
TRBD2 TRBJ2-5 14 TRBV5-1 few TGCGCCAGCGCGCAAACTAGCGGTCAGGAGACCCAGTACTTC CASAQTSGQETQYF
TRBD2 TRBJ2-1 16 TRBV7-9 - TGTGTCAGCAGCTTAGCATTAGCGGGTTCCTACAATGAGCAGTTCTTC CVSSLALAGSYNEQFF
- TRBJ1-1 15 TRBV11-2 - TGTGCCAGCAGCCCCGGGGAGCTCGAGAACACTGAAGCTTTCTTT CASSPGELENTEAFF
TRBD2 TRBJ2-1 16 TRBV6-5 few TGTGCCAGCAGTTACACAATAGCCGGGACTAGCGGGAGGCAGTTCTTC CASSYTIAGTSGRQFF
TRBD2 TRBJ2-3 16 TRBV6-6 - TGTGCCAGCAAGGTTTTCGCGGGAGGGCCGACAGATACGCAGTATTTT CASKVFAGGPTDTQYF
- TRBJ1-1 13 TRBV6-5 - TGTGCCAGCAGTTTCTCCGAGAACACTGAGGCTTTCTTT CASSFSENTEAFF